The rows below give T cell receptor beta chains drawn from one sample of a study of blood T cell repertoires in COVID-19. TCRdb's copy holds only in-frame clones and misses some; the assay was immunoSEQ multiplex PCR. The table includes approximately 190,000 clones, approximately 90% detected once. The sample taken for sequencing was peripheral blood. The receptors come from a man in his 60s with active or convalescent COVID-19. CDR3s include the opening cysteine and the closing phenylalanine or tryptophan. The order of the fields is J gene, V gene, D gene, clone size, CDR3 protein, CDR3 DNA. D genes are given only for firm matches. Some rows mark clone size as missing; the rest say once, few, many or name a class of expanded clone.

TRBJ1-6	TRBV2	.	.	CASIGQGSSYNSPLHF	TGTGCCAGCATCGGCCAGGGAAGCTCCTATAATTCACCCCTCCACTTT
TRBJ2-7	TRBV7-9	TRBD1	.	CASSPRGGQGKGYEQYF	TGTGCCAGCAGCCCACGTGGAGGACAGGGGAAGGGGTACGAGCAGTACTTC
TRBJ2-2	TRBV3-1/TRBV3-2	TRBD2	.	CASSHGGGTGELFF	TGTGCCAGCAGCCATGGGGGGGGCACCGGGGAGCTGTTTTTT
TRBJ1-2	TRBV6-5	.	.	CASSYSKEGSSGYTF	TGTGCCAGCAGTTACTCGAAGGAGGGCTCTTCTGGCTACACCTTC
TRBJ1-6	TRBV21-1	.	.	CASSKKRNGWRNSPLHF	TGTGCCAGCAGCAAAAAACGAAACGGATGGAGGAATTCACCCCTCCACTTT
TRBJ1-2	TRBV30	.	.	CAWSQGGLGYGYTF	TGTGCCTGGAGTCAAGGGGGTCTGGGGTATGGCTACACCTTC
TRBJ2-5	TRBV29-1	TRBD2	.	CSVKGVAGGNQETQYF	TGCAGCGTAAAGGGGGTAGCGGGGGGTAACCAAGAGACCCAGTACTTC
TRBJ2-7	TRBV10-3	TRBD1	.	CAIRPTGTYEQYF	TGTGCCATCAGGCCGACAGGGACCTACGAGCAGTACTTC
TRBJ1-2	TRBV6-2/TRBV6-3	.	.	CASSYVTGRYYGYTF	TGTGCCAGCAGTTATGTTACAGGGCGATACTATGGCTACACCTTC
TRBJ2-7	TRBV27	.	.	CASSLSQQAYEQYF	TGTGCCAGCAGTTTAAGCCAGCAGGCCTACGAGCAGTACTTC
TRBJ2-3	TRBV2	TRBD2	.	CASSARAGTSTDTQYF	TGTGCCAGCAGTGCTCGAGCGGGGACTAGCACAGATACGCAGTATTTT
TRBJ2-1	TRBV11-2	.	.	CASSFASSYNEQFF	TGTGCCAGCAGCTTTGCGAGCTCCTACAATGAGCAGTTCTTC
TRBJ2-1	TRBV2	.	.	CASSARQGNYNEQFF	TGTGCCAGCAGTGCGAGGCAGGGAAATTACAATGAGCAGTTCTTC
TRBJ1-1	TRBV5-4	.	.	CASSARSQGNTEAFF	TGTGCCAGCAGCGCAAGATCACAGGGGAACACTGAAGCTTTCTTT
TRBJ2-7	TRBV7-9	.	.	CASSLLAYEQYF	TGTGCCAGCAGCTTACTAGCCTACGAGCAGTACTTC
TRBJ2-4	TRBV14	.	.	CASSPAGGNIQYF	TGTGCCAGCAGCCCTGCCGGGGGAAACATTCAGTACTTC
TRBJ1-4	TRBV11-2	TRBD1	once	CASSLFPRGRGEKLFF	TGTGCCAGCAGCTTATTTCCCAGGGGGCGCGGTGAAAAACTGTTTTTT
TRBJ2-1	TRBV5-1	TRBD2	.	CASSLELAGGYNEQFF	TGCGCCAGCAGCTTGGAACTAGCGGGGGGGTATAATGAGCAGTTCTTC
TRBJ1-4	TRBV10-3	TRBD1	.	CAIRGQGRNEKLFF	TGTGCCATCAGGGGACAGGGACGAAATGAAAAACTGTTTTTT
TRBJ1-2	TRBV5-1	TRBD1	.	CASSPGQGYLVYGYTF	TGCGCCAGCTCTCCGGGACAGGGTTATCTGGTCTATGGCTACACCTTC
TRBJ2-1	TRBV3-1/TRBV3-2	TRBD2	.	CASSQEGGLAGGNEQFF	TGTGCCAGCAGCCAAGAGGGTGGACTAGCGGGGGGCAATGAGCAGTTCTTC
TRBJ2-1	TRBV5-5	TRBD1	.	CASSFGDRDYNEQFF	TGTGCCAGCAGCTTTGGGGACAGGGACTACAATGAGCAGTTCTTC
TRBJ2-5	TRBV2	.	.	CASNGGLGGETQYF	TGTGCCAGCAACGGGGGTCTCGGGGGAGAGACCCAGTACTTC
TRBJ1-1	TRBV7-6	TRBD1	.	CASSLAVGQSRGNTEAFF	TGTGCCAGCAGCTTAGCCGTGGGACAGAGTAGAGGGAACACTGAAGCTTTCTTT
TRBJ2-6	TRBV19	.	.	CASSIGSGFGSGANVLTF	TGTGCCAGTAGTATAGGGTCCGGGTTTGGATCTGGGGCCAACGTCCTGACTTTC
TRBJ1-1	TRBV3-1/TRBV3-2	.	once	CASSEGVGTEAFF	TGTGCCAGCAGCGAGGGGGTAGGCACTGAAGCTTTCTTT
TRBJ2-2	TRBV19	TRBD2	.	CASTYGTSGGATGELFF	TGTGCCAGTACATACGGGACTAGCGGGGGCGCCACCGGGGAGCTGTTTTTT
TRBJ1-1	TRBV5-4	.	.	CASSLAEGGNTEAFF	TGTGCCAGCAGCTTGGCGGAGGGTGGAAACACTGAAGCTTTCTTT
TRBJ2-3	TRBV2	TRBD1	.	CASRPGQVSTDTQYF	TGTGCCAGCAGACCGGGACAGGTATCCACAGATACGCAGTATTTT
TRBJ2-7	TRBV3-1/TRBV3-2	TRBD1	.	CASRRQGGEQYF	TGTGCCAGCAGACGACAGGGCGGGGAGCAGTACTTC
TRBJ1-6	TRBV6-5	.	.	CASSYSEGNFIHF	TGTGCCAGCAGTTACTCGGAGGGCAATTTCATCCACTTT
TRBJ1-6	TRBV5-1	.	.	CASSPLNDRGSPLHF	TGCGCCAGCAGCCCCCTAAATGACCGGGGTTCACCCCTCCACTTT
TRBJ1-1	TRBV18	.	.	CASSGGVNTEAFF	TGTGCCAGCTCAGGGGGGGTTAACACTGAAGCTTTCTTT
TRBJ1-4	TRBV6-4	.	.	CASSDSYTLPPGHAVNEKLFF	TGTGCCAGCAGTGACTCGTACACGCTACCCCCAGGACACGCCGTAAATGAAAAACTGTTTTTT
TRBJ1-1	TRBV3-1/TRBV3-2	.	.	CASSQEAGRVTEAFF	TGTGCCAGCAGCCAAGAGGCCGGCCGGGTCACTGAAGCTTTCTTT
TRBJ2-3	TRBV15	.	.	CAASSTLSTDTQYF	TGTGCCGCCAGCTCGACACTTAGCACAGATACGCAGTATTTT
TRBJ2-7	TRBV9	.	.	CASSVRGNTNEQYF	TGTGCCAGCAGCGTAAGGGGAAATACGAACGAGCAGTACTTC
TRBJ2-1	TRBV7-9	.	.	CASSLLRREQFF	TGTGCCAGCAGCTTGTTACGGAGGGAGCAGTTCTTC
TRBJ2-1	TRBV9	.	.	CASSPRQDTYNEQFF	TGTGCCAGCAGCCCGCGCCAGGATACCTACAATGAGCAGTTCTTC
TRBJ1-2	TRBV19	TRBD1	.	CASRDRRTGSDGYTF	TGTGCCAGTAGAGATCGCCGGACAGGTTCGGATGGCTACACCTTC
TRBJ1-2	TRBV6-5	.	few	CASRATGYGYTF	TGTGCCAGCAGAGCGACAGGCTATGGCTACACCTTC
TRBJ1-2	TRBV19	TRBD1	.	CASSRRTGRNYGYTF	TGTGCCAGTAGTAGACGGACAGGAAGGAACTATGGCTACACCTTC
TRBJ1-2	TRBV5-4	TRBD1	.	CASSPGQGVSVNYGYTF	TGTGCCAGCAGCCCGGGACAGGGAGTGTCGGTTAACTATGGCTACACCTTC
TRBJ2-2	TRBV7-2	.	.	CASSLVLIAGTGELFF	TGTGCCAGCAGCTTAGTATTAATAGCCGGCACCGGGGAGCTGTTTTTT
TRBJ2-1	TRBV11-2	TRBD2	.	CASSLVGRGGLTNEQFF	TGTGCCAGCAGCTTAGTTGGGCGGGGGGGCCTCACCAATGAGCAGTTCTTC
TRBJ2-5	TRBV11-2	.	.	CASSLGGISETQYF	TGTGCCAGCAGCTTAGGAGGGATATCAGAGACCCAGTACTTC
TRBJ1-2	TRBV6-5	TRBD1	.	CASRSPGQGRGYTF	TGTGCCAGCAGGTCACCGGGACAGGGAAGAGGCTACACCTTC
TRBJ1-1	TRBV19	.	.	CASSIRGANTEAFF	TGTGCCAGTAGTATTCGGGGGGCGAACACTGAAGCTTTCTTT
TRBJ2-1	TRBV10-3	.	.	CAIRDTSFERGNEQFF	TGTGCCATCAGGGATACCTCCTTCGAAAGGGGCAATGAGCAGTTCTTC
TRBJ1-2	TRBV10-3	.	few	CAGSPTGQDGYTF	TGTGCGGGGTCCCCCACAGGGCAGGATGGCTACACCTTC
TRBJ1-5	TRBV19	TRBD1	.	CASMGGQVGQPQHF	TGTGCCAGTATGGGGGGACAGGTAGGACAGCCCCAGCATTTT
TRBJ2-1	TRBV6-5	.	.	CASSRGTINEQFF	TGTGCCAGCAGCCGCGGGACGATCAATGAGCAGTTCTTC
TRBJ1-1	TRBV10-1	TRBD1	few	CASSESDRGLTRAFF	TGCGCCAGCAGTGAATCGGACAGGGGCCTGACAAGAGCTTTCTTT
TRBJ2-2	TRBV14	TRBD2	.	CASSGAGGYTGELFF	TGTGCCAGCAGCGGCGCGGGGGGATACACCGGGGAGCTGTTTTTT
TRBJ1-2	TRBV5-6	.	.	CASSLALTQGVYGYTF	TGTGCCAGCAGCTTGGCACTTACGCAGGGTGTCTATGGCTACACCTTC
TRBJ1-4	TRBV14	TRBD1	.	CASSPRTGWGEKLFF	TGTGCCAGCAGCCCCCGGACAGGGTGGGGAGAAAAACTGTTTTTT
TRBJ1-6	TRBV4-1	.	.	CASSQERGYSPLHF	TGCGCCAGCAGCCAAGAAAGGGGATACTCACCCCTCCACTTT